Sequencing of this T cell receptor beta chain was carried out in a study of cytomegalovirus exposure and HLA in healthy donors. Study-level findings and limits: As a later analysis revealed, most CMV-associated TCR beta chains appeared HLA-restricted. Some V segments (TRBV6-2 and TRBV6-3 among them) were excluded as indistinguishable. Sequencing artifact likely explains a cluster of highly shared sequence variants. Later on, an analysis tied roughly 17,000 TCR beta sequences to HLA alleles at 0.05 false discovery rate.

The V end lost 5 bases, the J end lost 1 base, and 6 bases lay between the germline ends. CDR3 length: 14 amino acids. Germline-derived CDR1 and CDR2 are SGHAT and FQNNGV. Regarding this clone: Its antigen remains unidentified.

Vbeta (60) and Jbeta (13) primers were used in the PCR. Profiling relied on immunoSEQ multiplex PCR, and the TCRdb table lists in-frame clones only, not all of them. This table has around 180,000 clones, roughly four fifths appearing once. This clonotype was obtained from a man aged 18 to 30 in good health and CMV-seronegative. Sequenced sample: PBMCs. The J gene is TRBJ2-6, the V gene TRBV11-2; no clear D. CDR3 protein: CASSLQSGANVLTF. CDR3 coding DNA: TGTGCCAGCAGCCTCCAGTCTGGGGCCAACGTCCTGACTTTC.